This TCR beta chain was profiled in a study of blood T cells in healthy people across ages. PCR was performed a second time for roughly 6 to 12 cycles using a sample-barcoded 5' primer and a J-beta primer mix. Each CDR3 protein gets one entry after TCRdb re-called the 5' RACE reads with MiXCR. The table has just under 550,000 distinct CDR3 sequences, around 24% seen once. The CDR3 extends over 14 amino acids. Trimming shortened V by 0 bases and J by 8 bases, and 13 bases separated the two germline ends. In germline, CDR1 is LGHNA, CDR2 YSLEER. These data were also reused for a study on T cells of mothers and their children.

Sequences were obtained from blood. This chain joins TRBV4-3 and TRBJ2-5, with D perhaps being TRBD1 or TRBD2 (5 bases each). The receptor comes from a boy younger than 18 in good health. In DNA, the CDR3 is TGCGCCAGCAGCCAAGAGGTGGATTGGGACACCCAGTACTTC. This encodes CASSQEVDWDTQYF.